A selection of T cell receptor beta chains follows, all from one sample in a study of T cell repertoires in cytomegalovirus infection. TCRdb re-called the reads through MiXCR, storing one row per CDR3 protein. The sample records approximately 180,000 distinct CDR3 sequences, roughly 19% being singletons. The material sequenced was PBMCs. The receptors were gathered from a human donor in good health (CMV status not recorded). Some clones in this sample may be carry-over from other donors' samples. Each CDR3 is given with its conserved first and last residue. D genes are given only for firm matches. Rows may omit the clone size; those that give it use once, few, many or a size class.

clone_size j_call d_call v_call cdr3_nt cdr3_aa
few TRBJ2-7 . TRBV2 TGTGCCTCCAAAGGGGGGACCTACGAGCAGTACTTC CASKGGTYEQYF
many TRBJ1-2 TRBD1 TRBV7-2 TGTGCCAGCAGCTCCTCGAGGACAGGGGCCTTCAACTTCGGCTACACCTTC CASSSSRTGAFNFGYTF
many TRBJ1-5 . TRBV28 TGTGCCAGCAGTTTAAGGCTTATCAATCAGCCCCAGCATTTT CASSLRLINQPQHF
many TRBJ2-7 TRBD2 TRBV11-2 TGTGCCAGCAGCCGAGGGTTAGCGGGGTCCACAGGCTACGAGCAGTACTTC CASSRGLAGSTGYEQYF
many TRBJ1-6 . TRBV11-2 TGTGCCAGCAGCCCCCCAACGGGTAATTCACCCCTCCACTTT CASSPPTGNSPLHF
few TRBJ2-1 TRBD2 TRBV28 TGTGCCAGCAGGACTAGCATTATGGAGCAGTTCTTC CASRTSIMEQFF
many TRBJ1-5 . TRBV20-1 TGCAGTGCTTCCCCCTGGGGGAAAGGTCCCCAGCATTTT CSASPWGKGPQHF
. TRBJ2-1 . TRBV4-1 TGCGCCAGCAGCCAAGATTCAGCCAACTACAATGAGCAGTTCTTC CASSQDSANYNEQFF
few TRBJ2-3 TRBD2 TRBV7-6 TGTGCCAGCAGCCTTCGACTAGCTTCAGATACGCAGTATTTT CASSLRLASDTQYF
. TRBJ2-5 . TRBV6-5 TGTGCCAGCAGTTCCCACTTGCTGCAAGAGACCCAGTACTTC CASSSHLLQETQYF
few TRBJ2-2 . TRBV5-1 TGCGCCAGCAGCTCTATAGATATTGTTTACACCGGGGAGCTGTTTTTT CASSSIDIVYTGELFF
many TRBJ1-3 . TRBV7-7 TGTGCTAGCAGCTTATCATGGGGACCTGGAAACACCATATATTTT CASSLSWGPGNTIYF
. TRBJ2-1 . TRBV5-4 TGTGCCAGCAGCTCGCCCCCAGGGGGGGATGAGCAGTTCTTC CASSSPPGGDEQFF
. TRBJ1-2 . TRBV7-2 TGTGCCAGCAGCTCGGCGAACATTGGTGGCTACACCTTC CASSSANIGGYTF
few TRBJ2-2 . TRBV15 TGTGCCACCAGCAGAGATAGACTTGGTGGGACCGGGGAGCTGTTTTTT CATSRDRLGGTGELFF
few TRBJ2-3 TRBD2 TRBV10-3 TGTGCCATCAGTGAGCCGGGACTAGCGGGAGATACGCAGTATTTT CAISEPGLAGDTQYF
. TRBJ1-1 . TRBV25-1 TGTGCCAGCAGTAAACAGGGATACACTGAAGCTTTCTTT CASSKQGYTEAFF
many TRBJ2-4 . TRBV7-2 TGTGCCAGCAGCCACACAGTTGGACAGATCCTATCAGCCAAAAACATTCAGTACTTC CASSHTVGQILSAKNIQYF
. TRBJ2-2 . TRBV4-1 TGCGCCAGCAGCCAAGATGCAGGGCAGGGCACCGGGGAGCTGTTTTTT CASSQDAGQGTGELFF
. TRBJ2-1 . TRBV12-3/TRBV12-4 TGTGCCAGCAGTTTTAAGGATGAGCAGTTCTTC CASSFKDEQFF
few TRBJ1-2 TRBD1 TRBV13 TGTGCCAGCAGCTTAGGACAGGGGGAAACCTATGGCTACACCTTC CASSLGQGETYGYTF
many TRBJ2-2 . TRBV28 TGTGCCAGCTTGAAGGATGGGGAAGTACTTCACACCGGGGAGCTGTTTTTT CASLKDGEVLHTGELFF
. TRBJ2-1 . TRBV7-6 TGTGCCAGCAGCTTAGTAACTAATGAGCAGTTCTTC CASSLVTNEQFF
. TRBJ2-5 . TRBV5-4 TGTGCCAGCAGCCGGTCCGGGGACTTCCAAGAGACCCAGTACTTC CASSRSGDFQETQYF
. TRBJ2-7 . TRBV19 TGTGCCAGTAGTCAGAGATACTACGAGCAGTACTTC CASSQRYYEQYF
few TRBJ2-3 . TRBV7-3 TGTGCCAGCAGCCCCCTGGTCGGAGATACGCAGTATTTT CASSPLVGDTQYF
few TRBJ1-3 TRBD1 TRBV12-3/TRBV12-4 TGTGCCAGCAGCCTGGGACAGGGCCTTAGCTCTGGAAACACCATATATTTT CASSLGQGLSSGNTIYF
many TRBJ2-1 . TRBV7-3 TGTGCCAGCAGCTTAATCTTTCCTCCGGATAGATACAATGAGCAGTTCTTC CASSLIFPPDRYNEQFF
. TRBJ2-5 . TRBV7-8 TGTGCCAGCAGCCTGTCCCCAAAAGAGACCCAGTACTTC CASSLSPKETQYF
many TRBJ2-3 . TRBV7-6 TGTGCCAGCAGCCGACTCCCGGGGTACACAGATACGCAGTATTTT CASSRLPGYTDTQYF
few TRBJ1-1 TRBD1 TRBV6-6 TGTGCCAGCAGCCCTACAGACAGGGCGGAAGCTTTCTTT CASSPTDRAEAFF
few TRBJ2-2 . TRBV7-6 TGTGCCAGCATGCGGGCACCGAACACCGGGGAGCTGTTTTTT CASMRAPNTGELFF
. TRBJ1-1 . TRBV2 TGTGCCAGCAGTGTCCAGGGAGTAACTGAAGCTTTCTTT CASSVQGVTEAFF
many TRBJ2-1 . TRBV12-3/TRBV12-4 TGTGCCAGCAGTCCCGCTGCGCGTAGTGAGCAGTTCTTC CASSPAARSEQFF
many TRBJ2-5 . TRBV7-2 TGTGCCAGCAGCTTAGTGGAGGGTGGAGAGACCCAGTACTTC CASSLVEGGETQYF
. TRBJ1-2 . TRBV7-2 TGTGCCAGCAGCTCACGACGGAGTAGGGGCTACACCTTC CASSSRRSRGYTF
many TRBJ2-6 . TRBV6-6 TGTGCCAGCAGTCCGTTTACAGGGTCTTTGAGGGCCAACGTCCTGACTTTC CASSPFTGSLRANVLTF
few TRBJ2-5 . TRBV2 TGTGCCAATAGCCGGGACAAGAACCAAGAGACCCAGTACTTC CANSRDKNQETQYF
many TRBJ2-1 . TRBV4-1 TGCGCCAGCAGCCGCGCGTCGTATAGTAAGGATGAGCAGTTCTTC CASSRASYSKDEQFF
few TRBJ1-3 . TRBV5-4 TGTGCCAGCAGCAAGCCGGGGAGCTCTGGAAACACCATATATTTT CASSKPGSSGNTIYF
many TRBJ2-2 TRBD1 TRBV6-1 TGTGCCAGCAGTCGGGGACAGGGGTGGACCGGGGAGCTGTTTTTT CASSRGQGWTGELFF
. TRBJ2-6 . TRBV12-3/TRBV12-4 TGTGCCAGCAGTCCCCCCCGCGGACAGCACTCTGGGGCCAACGTCCTGACTTTC CASSPPRGQHSGANVLTF
many TRBJ2-5 TRBD1 TRBV28 TGTGCCAGCACCGACCGACAGGGAGATCTGGAGACCCAGTACTTC CASTDRQGDLETQYF
. TRBJ1-1 . TRBV12-3/TRBV12-4 TGTGCCAGCTCCATTGACAGTTACACTGAAGCTTTCTTT CASSIDSYTEAFF
few TRBJ2-1 TRBD2 TRBV28 TGTGCCAGCTCCATGACTAGCGGGAGGTTTGAGCAGTTCTTC CASSMTSGRFEQFF
few TRBJ2-1 . TRBV6-2/TRBV6-3 TGTGCCAGCAGTTACGGAGACTACAATGAGCAGTTCTTC CASSYGDYNEQFF
many TRBJ2-7 TRBD1 TRBV4-1 TGCGCCAGCAGCCAAGCAGGGGGCCTCTTTTACGAGCAGTACTTC CASSQAGGLFYEQYF
many TRBJ1-1 . TRBV7-2 TGTGCCAGCAGCTTATTCTCGGTTAACACTGAAGCTTTCTTT CASSLFSVNTEAFF
many TRBJ2-1 TRBD1 TRBV7-8 TGTGCCAGCAGCAAGTCCGGGACAGGGTACGATGAGCAGTTCTTC CASSKSGTGYDEQFF
few TRBJ2-1 TRBD2 TRBV6-2/TRBV6-3 TGTGCCAGCAGTCCACTAGCGGGAGGCGGGGAGCAGTTCTTC CASSPLAGGGEQFF
. TRBJ2-7 TRBD2 TRBV20-1 TGCAGTGCTAGAAAGGGCCAAGCGGGGCTCGGGTACGAGCAGTACTTC CSARKGQAGLGYEQYF
few TRBJ1-5 . TRBV7-2 TGTGCCAGCAACATACAGTTCAATCAGCCCCAGCATTTT CASNIQFNQPQHF
many TRBJ2-3 TRBD1 TRBV7-9 TGTGCCAGCAGCTCAGGGGGCCTACGGGATACGCAGTATTTT CASSSGGLRDTQYF
many TRBJ1-1 . TRBV7-2 TGTGCCAGCGGGTCCTGGACAGTTAACACTGAAGCTTTCTTT CASGSWTVNTEAFF